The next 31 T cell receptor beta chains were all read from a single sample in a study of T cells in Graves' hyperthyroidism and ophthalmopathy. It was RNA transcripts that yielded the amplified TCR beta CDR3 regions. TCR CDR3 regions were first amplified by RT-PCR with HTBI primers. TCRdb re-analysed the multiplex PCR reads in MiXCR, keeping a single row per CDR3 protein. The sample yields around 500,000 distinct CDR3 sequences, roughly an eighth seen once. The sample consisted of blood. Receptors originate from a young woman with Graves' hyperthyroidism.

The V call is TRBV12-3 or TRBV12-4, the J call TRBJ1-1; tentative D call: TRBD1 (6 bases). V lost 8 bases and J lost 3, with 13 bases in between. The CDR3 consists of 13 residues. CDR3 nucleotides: TGTGCCAGCGACACAGGGATGTACACTGAAGCTTTCTTT. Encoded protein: CASDTGMYTEAFF.

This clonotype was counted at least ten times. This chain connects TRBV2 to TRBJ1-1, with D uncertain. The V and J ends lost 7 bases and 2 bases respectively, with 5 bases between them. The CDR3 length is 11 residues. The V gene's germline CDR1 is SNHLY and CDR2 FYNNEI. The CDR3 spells CASIANTEAFF. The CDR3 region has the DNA TGTGCCAGCATCGCTAACACTGAAGCTTTCTTT.

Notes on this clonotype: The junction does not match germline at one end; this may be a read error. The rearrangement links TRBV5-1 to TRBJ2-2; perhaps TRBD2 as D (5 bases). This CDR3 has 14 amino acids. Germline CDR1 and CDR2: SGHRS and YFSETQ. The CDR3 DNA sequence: TGCGCCAGCAGCCCGGCCCTAAACACCGGGGAGCTGCTTTTT. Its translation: CASSPALNTGELLF.

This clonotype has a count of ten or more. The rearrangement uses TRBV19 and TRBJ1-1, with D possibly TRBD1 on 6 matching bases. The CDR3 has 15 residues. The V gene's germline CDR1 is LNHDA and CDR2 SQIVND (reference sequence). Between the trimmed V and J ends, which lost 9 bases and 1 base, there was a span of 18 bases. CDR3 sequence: CASGGARFRNTEAFF. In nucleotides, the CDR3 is TGTGCCAGCGGGGGGGCGCGGTTTCGGAACACTGAAGCTTTCTTT.

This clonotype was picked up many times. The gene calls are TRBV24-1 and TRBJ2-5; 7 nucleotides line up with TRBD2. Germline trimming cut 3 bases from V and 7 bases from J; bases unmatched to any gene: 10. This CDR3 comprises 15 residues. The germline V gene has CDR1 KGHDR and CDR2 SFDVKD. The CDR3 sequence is CATSDPGGTWGTQYF. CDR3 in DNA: TGTGCCACCAGTGATCCCGGGGGGACGTGGGGGACCCAGTACTTC.

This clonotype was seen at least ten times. The CDR3 coding sequence is TGTGCCAGCAGTTACACCTCGGGGTCACCCCTCCACTTT. As protein: CASSYTSGSPLHF. This chain uses TRBV6-6 with TRBJ1-6, with D uncertain. This CDR3 is 13 amino acids long. Germline V gives CDR1 MNHNY, CDR2 SVGAGI (reference sequence). Trimming removed 2 bases from V and 10 bases from J, with 9 bases in between.

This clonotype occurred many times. CDR3 bases: TGTGCCAGTAGTGGAACAGGGGGAGGCACTGAAGCTTTCTTT. Residues: CASSGTGGGTEAFF. This rearrangement joins TRBV19 to TRBJ1-1, with 8 positions matching TRBD1. Germline CDR1 is LNHDA and CDR2 is SQIVND (reference sequence). With V trimmed by 5 bases and J by 4 bases, 6 bases remained unmatched. The CDR3 is made up of 14 amino acids.

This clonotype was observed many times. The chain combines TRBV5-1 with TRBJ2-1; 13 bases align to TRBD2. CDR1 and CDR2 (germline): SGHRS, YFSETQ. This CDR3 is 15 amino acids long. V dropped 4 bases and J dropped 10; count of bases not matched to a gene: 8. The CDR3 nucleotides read TGCGCCAGCAGCACGCGACTAGCGGGAGGACCCGAGCAGTTCTTC. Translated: CASSTRLAGGPEQFF.

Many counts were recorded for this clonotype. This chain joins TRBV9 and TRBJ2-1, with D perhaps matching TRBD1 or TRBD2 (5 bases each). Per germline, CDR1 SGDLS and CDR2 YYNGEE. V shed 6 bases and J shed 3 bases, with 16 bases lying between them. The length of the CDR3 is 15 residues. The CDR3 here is CASTSGTTGYNEQFF. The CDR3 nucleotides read TGTGCCAGCACCTCCGGGACGACCGGCTACAATGAGCAGTTCTTC.

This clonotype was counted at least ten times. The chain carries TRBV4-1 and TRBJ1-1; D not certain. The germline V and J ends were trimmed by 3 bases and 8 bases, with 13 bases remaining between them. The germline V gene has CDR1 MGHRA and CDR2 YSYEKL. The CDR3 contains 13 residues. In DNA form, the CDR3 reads TGCGCCAGCAGCCATCCCAAGGGCCAGGAAGCTTTCTTT. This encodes CASSHPKGQEAFF.

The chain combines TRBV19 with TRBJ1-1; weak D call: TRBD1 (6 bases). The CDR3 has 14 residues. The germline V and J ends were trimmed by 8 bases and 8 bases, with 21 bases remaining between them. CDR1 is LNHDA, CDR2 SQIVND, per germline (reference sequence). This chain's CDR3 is CASGEAQGGWEAFF. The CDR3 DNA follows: TGTGCCAGTGGCGAGGCACAGGGAGGGTGGGAAGCTTTCTTT.

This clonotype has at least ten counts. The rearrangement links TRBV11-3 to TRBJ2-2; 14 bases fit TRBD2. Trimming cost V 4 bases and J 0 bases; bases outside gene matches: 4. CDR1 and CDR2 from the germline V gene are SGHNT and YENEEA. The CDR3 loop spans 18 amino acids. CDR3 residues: CASSSRLAGGTNTGELFF. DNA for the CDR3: TGTGCCAGCAGCTCACGACTAGCGGGAGGGACGAACACCGGGGAGCTGTTTTTT.

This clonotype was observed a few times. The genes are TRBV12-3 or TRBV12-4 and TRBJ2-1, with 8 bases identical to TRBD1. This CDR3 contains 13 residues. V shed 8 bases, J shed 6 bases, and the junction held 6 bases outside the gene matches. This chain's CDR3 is CASQGQATNEQFF. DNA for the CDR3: TGTGCCAGCCAGGGACAGGCGACCAATGAGCAGTTCTTC.

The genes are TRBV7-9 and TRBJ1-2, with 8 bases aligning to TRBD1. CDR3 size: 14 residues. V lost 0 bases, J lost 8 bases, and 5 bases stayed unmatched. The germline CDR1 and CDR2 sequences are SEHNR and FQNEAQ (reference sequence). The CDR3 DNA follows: TGTGCCAGCAGCTTAGCGCTCAGGGGGCAGGGCTACACCTTC. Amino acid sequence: CASSLALRGQGYTF.

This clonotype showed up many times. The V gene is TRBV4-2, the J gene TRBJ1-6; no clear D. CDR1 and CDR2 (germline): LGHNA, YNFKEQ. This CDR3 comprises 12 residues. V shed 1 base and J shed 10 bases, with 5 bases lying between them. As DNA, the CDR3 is TGTGCCAGCAGCCAAGTGTCGTCACCCCTCCACTTT. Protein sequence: CASSQVSSPLHF.

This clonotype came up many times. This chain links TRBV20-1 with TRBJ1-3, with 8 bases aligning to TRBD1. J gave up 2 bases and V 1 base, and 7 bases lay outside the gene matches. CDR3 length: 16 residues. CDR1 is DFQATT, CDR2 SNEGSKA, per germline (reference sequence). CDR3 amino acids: CSARGAGTGAGNTIYF. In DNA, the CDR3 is TGCAGTGCTAGAGGGGCAGGGACAGGAGCTGGAAACACCATATATTTT.

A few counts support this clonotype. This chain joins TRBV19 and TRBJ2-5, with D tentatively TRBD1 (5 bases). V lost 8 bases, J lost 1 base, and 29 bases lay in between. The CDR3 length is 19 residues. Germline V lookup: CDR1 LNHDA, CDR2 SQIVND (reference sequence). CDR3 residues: CASRPKEDPGKWSQETQYF. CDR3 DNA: TGTGCCAGTCGACCTAAAGAGGACCCAGGGAAATGGAGCCAAGAGACCCAGTACTTC.

CDR3 loop: CAISESKRAETEAFF. In DNA form, the CDR3 reads TGTGCCATCAGTGAGTCGAAGAGGGCAGAAACTGAAGCTTTCTTT. The chain links TRBV10-3 to TRBJ1-1; no firm D call. Germline V gene sequence: CDR1 ENHRY, CDR2 SYGVKD. V lost 0 bases and J 5 bases, leaving 13 bases between the germline ends. This CDR3 is 15 amino acids long.

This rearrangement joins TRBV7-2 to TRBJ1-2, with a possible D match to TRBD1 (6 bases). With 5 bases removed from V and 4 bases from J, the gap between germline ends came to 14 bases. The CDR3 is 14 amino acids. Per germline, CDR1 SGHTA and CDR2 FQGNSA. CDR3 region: CASSISQGLYGYTF. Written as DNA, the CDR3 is TGTGCCAGCAGCATCTCACAGGGACTCTATGGCTACACCTTC.

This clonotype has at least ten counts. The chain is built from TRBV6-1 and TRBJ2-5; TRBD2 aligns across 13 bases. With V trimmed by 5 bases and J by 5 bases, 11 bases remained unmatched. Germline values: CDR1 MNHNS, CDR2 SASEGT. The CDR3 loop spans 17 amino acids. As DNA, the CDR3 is TGTGCCAGCAGTTTACGAGGACTAGCGGGAGTTAGGGAGACCCAGTACTTC. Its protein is CASSLRGLAGVRETQYF.

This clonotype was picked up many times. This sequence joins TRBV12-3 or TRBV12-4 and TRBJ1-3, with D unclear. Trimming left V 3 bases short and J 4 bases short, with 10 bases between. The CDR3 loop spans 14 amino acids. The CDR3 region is CASSLGSHGNTIYF. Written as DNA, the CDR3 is TGTGCCAGCAGTTTGGGATCGCACGGAAACACCATATATTTT.

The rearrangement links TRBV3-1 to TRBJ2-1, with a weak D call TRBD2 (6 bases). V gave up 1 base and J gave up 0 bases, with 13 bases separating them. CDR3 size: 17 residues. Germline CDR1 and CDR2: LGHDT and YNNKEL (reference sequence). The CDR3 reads CASSQVTPSDSYNEQFF. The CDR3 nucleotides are TGTGCCAGCAGCCAAGTTACTCCTAGCGACTCCTACAATGAGCAGTTCTTC.

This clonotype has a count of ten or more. This chain's CDR3 is CASSQDLGAGANVLTF. The DNA of the CDR3 is TGTGCCAGCAGCCAAGATCTGGGGGCTGGGGCCAACGTCCTGACTTTC. V is TRBV3-1 and J is TRBJ2-6, with D perhaps given as TRBD1 or TRBD2 (5 bases each). The CDR3 extends over 16 amino acids. Germline CDR1 and CDR2: LGHDT and YNNKEL (reference sequence). Trimming removed 0 bases from V and 2 bases from J, with 8 bases in between.

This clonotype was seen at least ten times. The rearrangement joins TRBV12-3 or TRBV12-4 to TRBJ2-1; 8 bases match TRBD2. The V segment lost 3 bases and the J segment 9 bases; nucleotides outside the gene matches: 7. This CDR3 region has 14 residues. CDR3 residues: CASSFRAGEGEQFF. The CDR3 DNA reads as TGTGCCAGCAGTTTTCGAGCGGGAGAGGGTGAGCAGTTCTTC.

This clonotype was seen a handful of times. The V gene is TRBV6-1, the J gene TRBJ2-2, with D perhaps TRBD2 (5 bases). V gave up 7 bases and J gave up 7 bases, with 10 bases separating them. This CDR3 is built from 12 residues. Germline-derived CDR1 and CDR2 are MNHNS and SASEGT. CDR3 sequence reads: CASTGVVGELFF. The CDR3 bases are TGTGCCAGCACCGGGGTTGTCGGGGAGCTGTTTTTT.

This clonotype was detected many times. The CDR3 region has the DNA TGTGCCAGCTCAAGGGACAAGAACACTGAAGCTTTCTTT. This translates into CASSRDKNTEAFF. The V and J genes are TRBV18 and TRBJ1-1, with D possibly TRBD1 on 6 matching bases. The V gene's germline CDR1 is KGHSH and CDR2 LQKENI. The CDR3 sequence is 13 residues long. Trimming removed 5 bases at V and 1 base at J, with 8 bases between.

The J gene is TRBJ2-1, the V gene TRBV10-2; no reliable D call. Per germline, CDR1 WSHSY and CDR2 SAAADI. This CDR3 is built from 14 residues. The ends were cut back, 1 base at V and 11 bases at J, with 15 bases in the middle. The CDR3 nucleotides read TGCGCCAGCAGTGAGTTTCCCCAGATGGATCAGCAGTTCTTC. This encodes CASSEFPQMDQQFF.

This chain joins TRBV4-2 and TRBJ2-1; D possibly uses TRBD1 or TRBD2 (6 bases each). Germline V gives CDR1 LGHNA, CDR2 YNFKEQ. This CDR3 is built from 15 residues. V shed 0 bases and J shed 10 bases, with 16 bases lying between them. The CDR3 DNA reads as TGTGCCAGCAGCCAAGATCTGAAAGGGGGGTTCGAGCAGTTCTTC. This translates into CASSQDLKGGFEQFF.

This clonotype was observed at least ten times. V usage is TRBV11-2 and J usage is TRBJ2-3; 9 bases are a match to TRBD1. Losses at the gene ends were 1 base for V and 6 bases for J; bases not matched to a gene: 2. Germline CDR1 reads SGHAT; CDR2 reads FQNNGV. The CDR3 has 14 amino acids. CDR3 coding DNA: TGTGCCAGCAGCTTAGGACAGGGGGAGGATACGCAGTATTTT. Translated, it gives CASSLGQGEDTQYF.

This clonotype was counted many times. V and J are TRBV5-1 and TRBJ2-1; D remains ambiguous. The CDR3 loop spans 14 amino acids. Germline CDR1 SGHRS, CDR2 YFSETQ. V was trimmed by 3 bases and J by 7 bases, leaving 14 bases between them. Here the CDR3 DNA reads TGCGCCAGCAGCTCTCCAGACGTTCAAAATGAGCAGTTCTTC. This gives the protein CASSSPDVQNEQFF.

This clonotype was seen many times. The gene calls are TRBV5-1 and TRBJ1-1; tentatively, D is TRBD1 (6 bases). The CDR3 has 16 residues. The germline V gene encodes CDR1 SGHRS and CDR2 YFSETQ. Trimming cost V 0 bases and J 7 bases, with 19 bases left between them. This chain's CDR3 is CASSLEGGTYALEAFF. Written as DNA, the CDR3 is TGCGCCAGCAGCTTGGAGGGGGGAACGTACGCTCTTGAAGCTTTCTTT.